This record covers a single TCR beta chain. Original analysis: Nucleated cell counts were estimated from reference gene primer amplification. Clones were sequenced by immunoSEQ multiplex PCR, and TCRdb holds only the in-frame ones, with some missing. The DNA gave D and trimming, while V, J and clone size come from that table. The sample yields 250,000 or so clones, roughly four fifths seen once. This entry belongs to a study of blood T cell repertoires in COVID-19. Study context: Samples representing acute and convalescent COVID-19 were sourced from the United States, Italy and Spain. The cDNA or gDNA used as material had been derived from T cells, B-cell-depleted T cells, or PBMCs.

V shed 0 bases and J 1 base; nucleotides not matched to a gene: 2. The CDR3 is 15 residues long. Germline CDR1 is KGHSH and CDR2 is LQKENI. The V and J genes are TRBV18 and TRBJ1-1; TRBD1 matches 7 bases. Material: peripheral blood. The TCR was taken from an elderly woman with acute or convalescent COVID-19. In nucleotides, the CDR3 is TGTGCCAGCTCACCACCGGGACAGCAGAACACTGAAGCTTTCTTT. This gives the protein CASSPPGQQNTEAFF.